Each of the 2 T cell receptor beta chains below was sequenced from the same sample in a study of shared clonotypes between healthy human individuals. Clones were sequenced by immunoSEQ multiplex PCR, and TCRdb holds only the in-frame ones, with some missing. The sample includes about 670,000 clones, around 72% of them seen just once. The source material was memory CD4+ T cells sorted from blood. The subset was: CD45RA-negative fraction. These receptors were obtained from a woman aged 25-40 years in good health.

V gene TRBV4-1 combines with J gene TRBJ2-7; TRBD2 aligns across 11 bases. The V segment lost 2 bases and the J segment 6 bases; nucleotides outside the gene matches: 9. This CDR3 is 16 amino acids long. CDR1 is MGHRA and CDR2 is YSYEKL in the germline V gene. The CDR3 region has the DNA TGCGCCAGCAGCCAAAGCCAACTAGCGGGAGTCGGCGAGCAGTACTTC. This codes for CASSQSQLAGVGEQYF.

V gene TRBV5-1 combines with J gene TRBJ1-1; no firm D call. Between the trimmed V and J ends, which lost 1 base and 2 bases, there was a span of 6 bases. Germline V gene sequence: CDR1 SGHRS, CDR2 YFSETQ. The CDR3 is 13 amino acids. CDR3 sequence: CASSLMSNTEAFF. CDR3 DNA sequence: TGCGCCAGCAGCTTGATGTCCAACACTGAAGCTTTCTTT. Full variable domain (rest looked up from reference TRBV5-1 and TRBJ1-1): KAGVTQTPRYLIKTRGQQVTLSCSPISGHRSVSWYQQTPGQGLQFLFEYFSETQRNKGNFPGRFSGRQFSNSRSEMNVSTLELGDSALYLCASSLMSNTEAFFGQGTRLTVV.